The clone carrying this T cell receptor beta chain was picked up many times. What it recognizes is unknown. TCRdb analysed the 5' RACE reads with MiXCR anew, one entry per CDR3 protein. The sample contains more than 150,000 distinct CDR3 sequences, 15% to 20% of which appear only once. This CDR3 comprises 16 residues. Germline V gives CDR1 PRHDT, CDR2 FYEKMQ (reference sequence). Trimming cost V 5 bases and J 5 bases; bases outside gene matches: 12. This entry comes from a study of CD8 T cells in ankylosing spondylitis. Study results and limitations: Reportedly, disease-linked clones are significantly enriched in ankylosing spondylitis patients' matched synovial fluid.

The V gene is TRBV13, the J gene TRBJ2-5; 9 bases fit TRBD1. The source is a male donor between 5 and 35 years old with ankylosing spondylitis or in good health (not recorded which). Sequencing was done on a sample of blood, either unsorted or a sorted T cell fraction (not recorded which). CDR3 protein: CASSTGQGGSRETQYF. DNA of the CDR3: TGTGCCAGCAGCACGGGACAGGGCGGTTCGAGGGAGACCCAGTACTTC.